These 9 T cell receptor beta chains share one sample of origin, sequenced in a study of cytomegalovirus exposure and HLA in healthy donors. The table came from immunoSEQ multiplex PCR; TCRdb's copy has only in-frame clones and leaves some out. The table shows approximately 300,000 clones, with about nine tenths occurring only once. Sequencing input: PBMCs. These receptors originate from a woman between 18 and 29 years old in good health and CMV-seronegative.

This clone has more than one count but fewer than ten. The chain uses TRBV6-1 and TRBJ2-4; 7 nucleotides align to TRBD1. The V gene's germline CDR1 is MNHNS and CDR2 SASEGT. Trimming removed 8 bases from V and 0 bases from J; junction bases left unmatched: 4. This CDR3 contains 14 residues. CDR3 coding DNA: TGTGCCAGCCGGGACAGCCTAGCCAAAAACATTCAGTACTTC. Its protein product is CASRDSLAKNIQYF.

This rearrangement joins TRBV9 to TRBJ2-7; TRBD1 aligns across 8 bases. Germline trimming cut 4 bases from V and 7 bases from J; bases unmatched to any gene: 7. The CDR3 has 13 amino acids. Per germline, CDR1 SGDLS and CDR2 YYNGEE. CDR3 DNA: TGTGCCAGCAGCACAGGGGGGATTAGGGAGCAGTACTTC. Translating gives CASSTGGIREQYF.

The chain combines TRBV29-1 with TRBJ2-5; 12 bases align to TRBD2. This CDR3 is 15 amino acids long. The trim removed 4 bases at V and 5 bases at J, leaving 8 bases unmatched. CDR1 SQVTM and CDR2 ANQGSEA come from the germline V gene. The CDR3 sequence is CSVAPTSGSRETQYF. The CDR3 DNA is TGCAGCGTTGCCCCGACTAGCGGGAGCCGGGAGACCCAGTACTTC.

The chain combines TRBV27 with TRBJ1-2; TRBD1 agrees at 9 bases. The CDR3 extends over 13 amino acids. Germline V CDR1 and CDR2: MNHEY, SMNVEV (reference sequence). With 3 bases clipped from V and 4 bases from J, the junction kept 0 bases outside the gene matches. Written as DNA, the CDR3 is TGTGCCAGCAGTTTGACAGGGGGCTATGGCTACACCTTC. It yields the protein CASSLTGGYGYTF.

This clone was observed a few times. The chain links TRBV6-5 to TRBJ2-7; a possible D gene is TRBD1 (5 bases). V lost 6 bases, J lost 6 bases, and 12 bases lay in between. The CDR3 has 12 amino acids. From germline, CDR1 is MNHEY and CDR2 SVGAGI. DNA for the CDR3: TGTGCCAGCAGCCTGGACAAACGCGAGCAGTACTTC. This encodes CASSLDKREQYF.

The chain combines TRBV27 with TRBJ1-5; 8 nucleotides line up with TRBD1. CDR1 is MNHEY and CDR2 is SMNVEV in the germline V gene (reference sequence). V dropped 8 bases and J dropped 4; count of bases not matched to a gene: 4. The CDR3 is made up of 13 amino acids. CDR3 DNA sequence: TGTGCCAGCGGGGGACAGGAGAATCAGCCCCAGCATTTT. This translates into CASGGQENQPQHF.

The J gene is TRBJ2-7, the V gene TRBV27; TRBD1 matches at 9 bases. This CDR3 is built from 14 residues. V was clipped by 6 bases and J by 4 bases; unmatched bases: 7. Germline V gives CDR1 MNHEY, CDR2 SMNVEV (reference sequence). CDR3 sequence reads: CASSPRDRVYEQYF. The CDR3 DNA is TGTGCCAGCAGCCCCCGGGACAGGGTATACGAGCAGTACTTC.

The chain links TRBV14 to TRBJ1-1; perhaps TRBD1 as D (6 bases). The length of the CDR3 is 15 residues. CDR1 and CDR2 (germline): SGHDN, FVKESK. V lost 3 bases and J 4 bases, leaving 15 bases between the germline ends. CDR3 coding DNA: TGTGCCAGCAGCCAGTCGCGGGGGGGCGGCACTGAAGCTTTCTTT. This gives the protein CASSQSRGGGTEAFF.

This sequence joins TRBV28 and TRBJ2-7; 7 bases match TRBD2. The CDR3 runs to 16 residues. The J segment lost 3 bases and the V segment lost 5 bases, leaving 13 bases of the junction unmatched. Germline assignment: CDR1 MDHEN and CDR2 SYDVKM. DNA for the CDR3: TGTGCCAGCAGTACCCCCCTCCCTAAGCGGGGCTACGAGCAGTACTTC. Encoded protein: CASSTPLPKRGYEQYF. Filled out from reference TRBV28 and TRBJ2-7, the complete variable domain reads DVKVTQSSRYLVKRTGEKVFLECVQDMDHENMFWYRQDPGLGLRLIYFSYDVKMKEKGDIPEGYSVSREKKERFSLILESASTNQTSMYLCASSTPLPKRGYEQYFGPGTRLTVT.